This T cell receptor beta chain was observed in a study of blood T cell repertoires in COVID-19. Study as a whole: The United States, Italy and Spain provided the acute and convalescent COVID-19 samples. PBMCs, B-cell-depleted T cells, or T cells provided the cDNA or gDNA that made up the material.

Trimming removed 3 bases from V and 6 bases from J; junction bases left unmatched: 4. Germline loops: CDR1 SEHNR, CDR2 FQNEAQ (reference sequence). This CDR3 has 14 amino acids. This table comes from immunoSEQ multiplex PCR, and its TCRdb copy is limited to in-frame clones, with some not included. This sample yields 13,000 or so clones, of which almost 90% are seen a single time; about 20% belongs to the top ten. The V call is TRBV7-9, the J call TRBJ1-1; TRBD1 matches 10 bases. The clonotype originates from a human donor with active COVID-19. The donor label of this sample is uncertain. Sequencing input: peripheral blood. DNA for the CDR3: TGTGCCAGCAGCTTGGGACAGGGGAGCTCTGAAGCTTTCTTT. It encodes CASSLGQGSSEAFF.